Sequencing of this TCR beta chain was carried out in a study of T cell changes during pregnancy in multiple sclerosis. The sample holds a few counts of this clone. Trimming cost V 5 bases and J 11 bases, with 15 bases left between them. CDR1 and CDR2 from the germline V gene are SGHAT and FQNNGV. The CDR3 contains 12 residues. The assay was immunoSEQ multiplex PCR, and TCRdb's table has in-frame clones only and misses some. Of approximately 58,000 clones listed, about nine tenths are singletons. Sequences were derived from CD4+ T cells from peripheral blood mononuclear cells, sampled after pregnancy. This chain links TRBV11-2 with TRBJ1-2, with D possibly matching TRBD1 (5 bases). The clonotype comes from a female donor in good health, enrolled as a control in a pregnancy study. The CDR3 protein is CASSGRWGVYTF. In DNA form, the CDR3 reads TGTGCCAGCAGCGGCCGATGGGGGGTTTACACCTTC.